Presented here are 13 T cell receptor beta chains from one specimen sequenced in a study of blood T cell repertoires in COVID-19 (dated by TCRdb to 2020 to 2021). The library came from the immunoSEQ multiplex PCR assay. The source is immuneACCESS, and TCRdb retained only in-frame sequences with V and J called. Part of the clones is not carried over; for the studies checked, unresolved V genes explain less than half of this, and the remainder is unexplained. The sample profile shows a few hundred thousand clones; 75% to 85% of them were found once. Together, the top ten hold 7% to 8.5% of the sample. The sample consisted of PBMCs or T cells enriched from blood (not recorded which). These receptors were collected from a woman aged 40 to 49 with acute COVID-19.

The CDR3 DNA reads TGTGCCAGCAGTCAGGGGACAGGGGGCTCCTACAATGAGCAGTTCTTC. Translating gives CASSQGTGGSYNEQFF. V gene TRBV5-6 combines with J gene TRBJ2-1; 11 nucleotides align to TRBD1. The germline V gene has CDR1 SGHDT and CDR2 YYEEEE. The CDR3 extends over 16 amino acids. J gave up 0 bases and V 5 bases, and 4 bases lay outside the gene matches.

Here the CDR3 reads CAGRWAQGNTEAFF. The DNA for the CDR3 is TGCGCCGGCCGCTGGGCCCAGGGAAACACTGAAGCTTTCTTT. The rearrangement uses TRBV5-1 and TRBJ1-1, with D maybe TRBD1 (5 bases). The CDR3 is made up of 14 amino acids. V lost 10 bases to trimming and J lost 2 bases, with 18 bases between them. Germline V gene lookup returns CDR1 SGHRS and CDR2 YFSETQ.

V and J are TRBV6-5 and TRBJ2-3, with TRBD1 identical over 8 bases. The CDR3 length is 13 residues. Per germline, CDR1 MNHEY and CDR2 SVGAGI. V was clipped by 6 bases and J by 1 base; unmatched bases: 0. The CDR3 nucleotides read TGTGCCAGCAGGACAGGGGGCACAGATACGCAGTATTTT. Residues: CASRTGGTDTQYF.

J is TRBJ1-1 and V is TRBV9; 7 nucleotides align to TRBD1. Germline V gene lookup returns CDR1 SGDLS and CDR2 YYNGEE. The CDR3 consists of 15 residues. With V trimmed by 2 bases and J by 0 bases, 4 bases remained unmatched. CDR3 in amino acids: CASSVGTALNTEAFF. CDR3 bases: TGTGCCAGCAGCGTGGGGACAGCCTTGAACACTGAAGCTTTCTTT.

The genes are TRBV19 and TRBJ2-6, with D perhaps TRBD1 (6 bases). V lost 7 bases, J lost 4 bases, and 17 bases lay in between. The CDR3 has 16 residues. Germline-derived CDR1 and CDR2 are LNHDA and SQIVND (reference sequence). This chain's CDR3 is CASTHSQGTGANVLTF. In DNA, the CDR3 is TGTGCCAGTACCCATTCACAGGGTACAGGGGCCAACGTCCTGACTTTC.

The chain recombines TRBV5-1 with TRBJ2-3; perhaps TRBD2 as D (6 bases). V was cut by 5 bases and J by 8 bases, with 18 bases left in between. The CDR3 has 14 residues. The V gene's germline CDR1 is SGHRS and CDR2 YFSETQ. CDR3 protein: CASSYGTALATQYF. The CDR3, as DNA: TGCGCCAGCAGTTATGGGACTGCCCTAGCTACGCAGTATTTT. The full variable domain, rest sourced from reference TRBV5-1 and TRBJ2-3, is KAGVTQTPRYLIKTRGQQVTLSCSPISGHRSVSWYQQTPGQGLQFLFEYFSETQRNKGNFPGRFSGRQFSNSRSEMNVSTLELGDSALYLCASSYGTALATQYFGPGTRLTVL.

CDR3 DNA sequence: TGTGCTAGTGGTTTGGCCCTTTCGAGGACAGCGGGAACTGAAGCTTTCTTT. Its translation: CASGLALSRTAGTEAFF. The chain combines TRBV12-5 with TRBJ1-1, with a tentative D call TRBD1 (6 bases). V lost 1 base, J lost 5 bases, and 20 bases lay in between. CDR3 length: 17 amino acids. Per germline, CDR1 LGHNT and CDR2 FRNRAP.

The chain carries TRBV27 and TRBJ2-3, with D uncertain. With 5 bases removed from V and 2 bases from J, the gap between germline ends came to 14 bases. CDR3 size: 15 residues. CDR1 MNHEY and CDR2 SMNVEV come from the germline V gene (reference sequence). The CDR3 DNA follows: TGTGCCAGCAGTACCACAACATATTCCACAGATACGCAGTATTTT. It translates to CASSTTTYSTDTQYF.

The chain is built from TRBV18 and TRBJ2-7, with TRBD1 as a possible D gene (6 bases). The CDR3 has 13 amino acids. The V gene lost 2 bases and the J gene lost 2 bases, with 7 bases spanning the gap. Looked up from germline, CDR1 is KGHSH and CDR2 is LQKENI. The CDR3 protein is CASSPDRTYEQYF. The CDR3 coding sequence is TGTGCCAGCTCACCAGACAGGACCTACGAGCAGTACTTC.

V usage is TRBV30 and J usage is TRBJ2-7; 9 positions agree with TRBD1. Germline loops: CDR1 GTSNPN, CDR2 SVGIG (reference sequence). V lost 1 base, J lost 2 bases, and 3 bases stayed unmatched. CDR3 size: 14 residues. Written as DNA, the CDR3 is TGTGCCTGGAGTGGCCGGGACAGGGCCTACGAGCAGTACTTC. Translated: CAWSGRDRAYEQYF. The complete variable domain, with remaining parts taken from reference TRBV30 and TRBJ2-7, reads SQTIHQWPATLVQPVGSPLSLECTVEGTSNPNLYWYRQAAGRGLQLLFYSVGIGQISSEVPQNLSASRPQDRQFILSSKKLLLSDSGFYLCAWSGRDRAYEQYFGPGTRLTVT.

This clone was recorded only once. This rearrangement joins TRBV2 to TRBJ1-4; D is perhaps TRBD1 (5 bases). The V end lost 3 bases, the J end lost 8 bases, and 10 bases lay between the germline ends. From germline, CDR1 is SNHLY and CDR2 FYNNEI. CDR3 length: 13 amino acids. The DNA for the CDR3 is TGTGCCAGCAGTGAGCAGGGTGGCGAAAAACTGTTTTTT. This sequence encodes CASSEQGGEKLFF. Combining the CDR3 with reference TRBV2 and TRBJ1-4 gives the whole variable domain EPEVTQTPSHQVTQMGQEVILRCVPISNHLYFYWYRQILGQKVEFLVSFYNNEISEKSEIFDDQFSVERPDGSNFTLKIRSTKLEDSAMYFCASSEQGGEKLFFGSGTQLSVL.

The chain uses TRBV5-6 and TRBJ1-1; 8 bases map to TRBD1. V was pared by 2 bases and J by 0 bases, with 0 bases of the junction left unmatched. CDR1 SGHDT and CDR2 YYEEEE come from the germline V gene. The CDR3 loop spans 14 amino acids. CDR3 region: CASSFRGLNTEAFF. The CDR3 coding sequence is TGTGCCAGCAGCTTCAGGGGGCTGAACACTGAAGCTTTCTTT.

This chain connects TRBV7-3 to TRBJ2-1; 12 nucleotides line up with TRBD2. The length of the CDR3 is 17 residues. Germline assignment: CDR1 SGHTA and CDR2 FQGTGA. V shed 5 bases and J 0 bases; nucleotides not matched to a gene: 5. DNA of the CDR3: TGTGCCAGCAGCCAACTAGCGGGAGGTGGCTCCTACAATGAGCAGTTCTTC. It specifies CASSQLAGGGSYNEQFF.